Shown below are 26 T cell receptor beta chains from a single sample sequenced in a study of blood T cell repertoires in COVID-19. TCRdb keeps only in-frame clones here, not all; method: immunoSEQ multiplex PCR. The repertoire includes roughly 90,000 clones, around 87% of them detected once, and about 1.2% sits in the top ten. Input material: peripheral blood. The receptors stem from a human donor in a cohort sampled during active COVID-19.

The chain joins TRBV11-2 to TRBJ2-5; 7 positions agree with TRBD2. Germline V gene data show CDR1 as SGHAT and CDR2 as FQNNGV. With 2 bases clipped from V and 7 bases from J, the junction kept 16 bases outside the gene matches. This CDR3 region has 17 residues. The CDR3 is CASSLTVRSTSGGTQYF. As DNA, the CDR3 is TGTGCCAGCAGCTTAACGGTCAGATCGACCTCGGGAGGGACCCAGTACTTC. Together with reference TRBV11-2 and TRBJ2-5, the CDR3 gives the full variable domain: EAGVAQSPRYKIIEKRQSVAFWCNPISGHATLYWYQQILGQGPKLLIQFQNNGVVDDSQLPKDRFSAERLKGVDSTLKIQPAKLEDSAVYLCASSLTVRSTSGGTQYFGPGTRLLVL.

This clone appeared a few times. The gene calls are TRBV7-8 and TRBJ2-1; TRBD2 matches at 12 bases. The CDR3 length is 13 residues. The trim removed 6 bases at V and 14 bases at J, leaving 8 bases unmatched. Germline values: CDR1 SGHVS, CDR2 FQNEAQ. As DNA, the CDR3 is TGTGCCAGCAGGCCCGGGACTAGCGGGTCGGAGTTCTTC. Residues: CASRPGTSGSEFF.

J is TRBJ2-3 and V is TRBV7-2; TRBD2 agrees at 7 bases. Germline loops: CDR1 SGHTA, CDR2 FQGNSA. The V and J ends lost 4 bases and 6 bases, in that order; junction bases with no gene match: 16. CDR3 size: 17 residues. This CDR3 reads CASSSPVLGWGGDTQYF. The CDR3 nucleotides are TGTGCCAGCAGCTCACCCGTACTAGGATGGGGAGGGGATACGCAGTATTTT.

In this sample, this clone turned up once. One end of the junction varies from germline; a read error may be responsible. This rearrangement joins TRBV9 to TRBJ2-5, with TRBD2 matching 7 bases. This CDR3 region has 15 residues. Germline V gene sequence: CDR1 SGDLS, CDR2 YYNGEE. CDR3 loop: CASSLGLEGQGTQYF. The DNA of the CDR3 is TGTGCCAGCAGCTTAGGACTAGAAGGACAAGGGACCCAGTACTTC.

This clone was counted between two and nine times. The chain has TRBV19 and TRBJ2-1; 11 positions agree with TRBD2. The length of the CDR3 is 15 residues. Germline assignment: CDR1 LNHDA and CDR2 SQIVND (reference sequence). The V and J ends lost 9 bases and 4 bases, in that order; junction bases with no gene match: 8. CDR3 sequence: CASSSGTSGYNEQFF. DNA of the CDR3: TGTGCCAGCTCCAGCGGGACTAGCGGATACAATGAGCAGTTCTTC.

This rearrangement joins TRBV6-5 to TRBJ2-1; unclear D gene. From germline, CDR1 is MNHEY and CDR2 SVGAGI. This CDR3 spans 15 amino acids. V was pared by 8 bases and J by 4 bases, with 18 bases between. CDR3 region: CASRAQRSGYNEQFF. The CDR3 coding sequence is TGTGCCAGCCGCGCCCAACGGTCGGGTTACAATGAGCAGTTCTTC.

On this clone: Sequence at one end of the junction differs from germline and may be a read error. This rearrangement joins TRBV12-3 or TRBV12-4 to TRBJ2-7; tentative D call: TRBD2 (5 bases). The CDR3 covers 13 residues. The CDR3 here is CASSFLFGTSGDF. The CDR3 region has the DNA TGTGCCAGCAGTTTCTTGTTTGGTACTAGTGGGGACTTC.

The gene calls are TRBV28 and TRBJ1-2; 7 bases agree with TRBD1. V lost 7 bases to trimming and J lost 8 bases; unmatched junction nucleotides: 13. The germline V gene has CDR1 MDHEN and CDR2 SYDVKM. The CDR3 totals 14 residues. In DNA form, the CDR3 reads TGTGCCAGCATCCTAGGAGACAGGGCCCAAGGCTACACCTTC. The encoded protein is CASILGDRAQGYTF.

The V gene is TRBV19, the J gene TRBJ2-2; the match to TRBD1 covers 8 bases. Germline V gene data show CDR1 as LNHDA and CDR2 as SQIVND (reference sequence). The junction had 7 bases not matched to a gene; V was cut back by 8 bases and J by 5 bases. This CDR3 has 14 residues. CDR3 loop: CASSRGPGTGELFF. CDR3 nucleotide sequence: TGTGCCAGTTCCAGGGGGCCGGGGACCGGGGAGCTGTTTTTT.

This chain links TRBV18 with TRBJ2-3, with no clear D. The length of the CDR3 is 14 residues. The germline CDR1 and CDR2 sequences are KGHSH and LQKENI. V lost 0 bases and J lost 5, with 9 bases in between. CDR3: CASSPPEEKDTQYF. As DNA, the CDR3 is TGTGCCAGCTCACCACCTGAAGAGAAAGATACGCAGTATTTT.

The J gene is TRBJ1-1, the V gene TRBV6-4; D gene uncertain. CDR1 is MRHNA and CDR2 is SNTAGT in the germline V gene. Between the trimmed V and J ends, which lost 6 bases and 1 base, there was a span of 15 bases. The CDR3 has 15 residues. CDR3 in amino acids: CASRAGKNENTEAFF. In DNA form, the CDR3 reads TGTGCCAGCAGGGCAGGAAAGAATGAGAACACTGAAGCTTTCTTT.

This chain joins TRBV29-1 and TRBJ2-5; D remains ambiguous. CDR1 and CDR2 (germline): SQVTM, ANQGSEA. The CDR3 length is 11 residues. V was cut by 3 bases and J by 4 bases, with 6 bases left in between. As DNA, the CDR3 is TGCAGCGTTGATAGCCTAGAGACCCAGTACTTC. Its protein is CSVDSLETQYF.

V is TRBV5-4 and J is TRBJ2-5; 12 nucleotides align to TRBD2. Germline CDR1 reads SGHNT; CDR2 reads YYREEE (reference sequence). This CDR3 has 16 residues. V shed 5 bases, J shed 0 bases, and the junction held 5 bases outside the gene matches. CDR3 sequence reads: CASSIGLAGNQETQYF. DNA of the CDR3: TGTGCCAGCAGTATTGGACTAGCGGGAAACCAAGAGACCCAGTACTTC.

Turning to this clone: An end of the junction differs from the germline gene, which may be a read error. The rearrangement joins TRBV18 to TRBJ2-7; TRBD2 is a possible D gene (6 bases). This CDR3 has 15 residues. CDR1 is KGHSH and CDR2 is LQKENI in the germline V gene. The CDR3 is CASSSPAGMSYEQYF. CDR3 bases: TGTGCCAGCTCATCACCGGCGGGAATGTCCTACGAGCAGTACTTC.

This chain uses TRBV7-9 with TRBJ1-1; 8 bases map to TRBD1. The V gene's germline CDR1 is SEHNR and CDR2 FQNEAQ (reference sequence). The trim removed 5 bases at V and 2 bases at J, leaving 4 bases unmatched. CDR3 length equals 14 residues. CDR3 region: CASSGQGTNTEAFF. As DNA, the CDR3 is TGTGCCAGCAGCGGACAGGGAACTAACACTGAAGCTTTCTTT.

The chain links TRBV29-1 to TRBJ1-4; TRBD1 might be the D (5 bases). V was clipped by 4 bases and J by 5 bases, with 17 bases between them. CDR1 SQVTM and CDR2 ANQGSEA come from the germline V gene. The CDR3 contains 15 residues. The CDR3 DNA follows: TGCAGCGTTGTCACAGGTGGAGGGATAAATGAAAAACTGTTTTTT. Protein product: CSVVTGGGINEKLFF.

V gene TRBV2 combines with J gene TRBJ2-1; D may be TRBD2 (5 bases). This CDR3 is 14 amino acids long. Germline CDR1 is SNHLY and CDR2 is FYNNEI. Trimming took off 8 bases at V and 1 base at J, with 12 bases between the two ends. CDR3 in DNA: TGTGCCAGCCCCCGGGGTGAGTCCTACAATGAGCAGTTCTTC. As protein: CASPRGESYNEQFF.

Only a few counts were recorded for this clone. V is TRBV6-1 and J is TRBJ1-2; 7 bases are a match to TRBD1. The CDR3 spans 13 residues. Germline V gene lookup returns CDR1 MNHNS and CDR2 SASEGT. The ends lost 3 bases at V and 5 bases at J; junction bases unmatched: 3. The CDR3 DNA is TGTGCCAGCAGTGAGATGGACAGGTATGGCTACACCTTC. This codes for CASSEMDRYGYTF.

The V call is TRBV7-9, the J call TRBJ2-5; 11 nucleotides line up with TRBD2. The CDR3 is 18 residues long. Germline V CDR1 and CDR2: SEHNR, FQNEAQ (reference sequence). V was pared by 7 bases and J by 5 bases, with 18 bases of the junction left unmatched. CDR3: CASTPFPVAGGGKETQYF. The CDR3 DNA reads as TGTGCCAGCACCCCCTTTCCCGTAGCGGGAGGGGGGAAGGAGACCCAGTACTTC.

The chain has TRBV6-5 and TRBJ2-5, with 7 bases aligning to TRBD1. Germline V gene lookup returns CDR1 MNHEY and CDR2 SVGAGI. Trimming took 4 bases from V and 5 from J; bases not matched to a gene: 7. This CDR3 spans 14 amino acids. CDR3 nucleotides: TGTGCCAGCAGTTCGGTAGACAGGGCGGAGACCCAGTACTTC. Its protein product is CASSSVDRAETQYF.

The chain combines TRBV18 with TRBJ2-7, with D perhaps TRBD2 (6 bases). The CDR3 has 15 amino acids. The germline V gene has CDR1 KGHSH and CDR2 LQKENI. The V gene lost 6 bases and the J gene lost 2 bases, with 17 bases spanning the gap. The DNA for the CDR3 is TGTGCCAGCTCGCCGGCTGTAGCGGTAACCTACGAGCAGTACTTC. Protein: CASSPAVAVTYEQYF.

The chain is built from TRBV9 and TRBJ2-1; TRBD2 agrees at 7 bases. Germline assignment: CDR1 SGDLS and CDR2 YYNGEE. The CDR3 consists of 15 residues. J lost 4 bases, V lost 2 bases, and 6 bases had no gene match. The CDR3 protein is CASSVGLAEYNEQFF. DNA for the CDR3: TGTGCCAGCAGCGTCGGGCTAGCGGAATACAATGAGCAGTTCTTC.

V and J are TRBV14 and TRBJ2-1; no clear D. Germline CDR1 and CDR2: SGHDN and FVKESK. The germline V and J ends were trimmed by 0 bases and 3 bases, with 3 bases remaining between them. The CDR3 is 13 residues long. This CDR3 is CASSQDNYNEQFF. The CDR3 region has the DNA TGTGCCAGCAGCCAAGATAACTACAATGAGCAGTTCTTC.

This clone has a handful of counts. The rearrangement links TRBV28 to TRBJ1-3; D gene ambiguous. Germline-derived CDR1 and CDR2 are MDHEN and SYDVKM. Trimming cost V 4 bases and J 3 bases, with 4 bases left between them. The CDR3 loop spans 12 amino acids. The CDR3 loop reads CASSSFGNTIYF. The CDR3 DNA reads as TGTGCCAGCAGTTCCTTTGGAAACACCATATATTTT.

The chain links TRBV12-3 or TRBV12-4 to TRBJ1-2; 9 nucleotides agree with TRBD1. J gave up 4 bases and V 8 bases, and 5 bases lay outside the gene matches. There are 13 residues in the CDR3. CDR3 region: CASHPGQGYGYTF. The DNA of the CDR3 is TGTGCCAGCCATCCGGGACAGGGCTATGGCTACACCTTC.

The J gene is TRBJ2-7, the V gene TRBV27, with 10 bases matching TRBD2. The CDR3 runs 17 residues. Germline V gene sequence: CDR1 MNHEY, CDR2 SMNVEV (reference sequence). The J segment lost 7 bases and the V segment lost 6 bases, leaving 18 bases of the junction unmatched. The CDR3 spells CASSPFLTSGISEEQYF. CDR3 coding DNA: TGTGCCAGCAGCCCCTTTCTCACTAGCGGGATTTCGGAGGAGCAGTACTTC.